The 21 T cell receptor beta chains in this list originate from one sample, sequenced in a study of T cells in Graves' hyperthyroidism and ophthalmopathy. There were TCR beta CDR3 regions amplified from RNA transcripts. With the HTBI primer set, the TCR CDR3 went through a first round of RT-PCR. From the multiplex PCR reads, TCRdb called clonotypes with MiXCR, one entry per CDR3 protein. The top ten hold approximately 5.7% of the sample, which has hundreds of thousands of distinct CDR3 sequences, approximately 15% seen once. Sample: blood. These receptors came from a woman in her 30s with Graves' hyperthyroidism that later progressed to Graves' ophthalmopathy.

The CDR3 sequence is CASSQEGEQFF. The CDR3 DNA sequence: TGCGCCAGCAGTCAGGAGGGGGAGCAGTTCTTC. V gene TRBV4-3 combines with J gene TRBJ2-1, with a possible D match to TRBD2 (6 bases). The germline CDR1 and CDR2 sequences are LGHNA and YSLEER. Trimming stripped 6 bases from V and 10 bases from J, with 10 bases between. The CDR3 length is 11 residues.

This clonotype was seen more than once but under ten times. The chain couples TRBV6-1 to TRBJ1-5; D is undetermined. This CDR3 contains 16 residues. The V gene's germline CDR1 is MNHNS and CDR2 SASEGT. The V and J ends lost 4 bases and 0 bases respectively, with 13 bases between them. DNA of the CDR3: TGTGCCAGCAGTGCCGACGCAGAGGTTAGCAATCAGCCCCAGCATTTT. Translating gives CASSADAEVSNQPQHF.

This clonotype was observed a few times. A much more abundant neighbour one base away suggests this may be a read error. DNA of the CDR3: TGTGCCAGCAACGGATCTCCAATTGGGAATGAAAAACTGTTTTTT. Translated, it gives CASNGSPIGNEKLFF. V is TRBV7-2 and J is TRBJ1-4, with no clear D. Germline V gene lookup returns CDR1 SGHTA and CDR2 FQGNSA. The germline V and J ends were trimmed by 7 bases and 5 bases, with 17 bases remaining between them. The CDR3 is made up of 15 amino acids.

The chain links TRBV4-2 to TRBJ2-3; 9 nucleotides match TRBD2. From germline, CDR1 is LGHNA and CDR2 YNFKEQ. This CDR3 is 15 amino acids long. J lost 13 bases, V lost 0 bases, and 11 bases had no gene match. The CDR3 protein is CASSQDRLAGLRKYF. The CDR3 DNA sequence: TGTGCCAGCAGCCAAGATCGGCTAGCGGGATTACGGAAGTATTTT.

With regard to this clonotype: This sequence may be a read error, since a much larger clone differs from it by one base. The CDR3 coding sequence is TGTGCCAGCGGCATCTATATGAACACTGAAGCTTTCTTT. It is translated as CASGIYMNTEAFF. The chain employs TRBV7-2 and TRBJ1-1; D uncertain. V dropped 8 bases and J dropped 0 bases, with 10 bases sitting between them. Germline lookup yields CDR1 SGHTA and CDR2 FQGNSA. The length of the CDR3 is 13 residues.

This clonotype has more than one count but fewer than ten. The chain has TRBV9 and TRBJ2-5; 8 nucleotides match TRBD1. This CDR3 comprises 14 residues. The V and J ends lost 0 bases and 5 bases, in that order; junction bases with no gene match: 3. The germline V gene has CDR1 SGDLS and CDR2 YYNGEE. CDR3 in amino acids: CASSVAGGGETQYF. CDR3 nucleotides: TGTGCCAGCAGCGTAGCAGGGGGCGGGGAGACCCAGTACTTC.

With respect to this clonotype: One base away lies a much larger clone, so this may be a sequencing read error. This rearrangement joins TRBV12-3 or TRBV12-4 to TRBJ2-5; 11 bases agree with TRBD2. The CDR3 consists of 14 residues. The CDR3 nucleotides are TGTGCCAGCAGTGCAACTAGCGGGAGTGAGACCCGGTACTTC. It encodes CASSATSGSETRYF.

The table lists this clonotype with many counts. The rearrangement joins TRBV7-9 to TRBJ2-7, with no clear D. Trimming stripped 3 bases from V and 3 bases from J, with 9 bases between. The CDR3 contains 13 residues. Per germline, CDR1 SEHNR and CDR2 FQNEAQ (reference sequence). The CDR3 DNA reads TGTGCCAGCAGCTTTGGGAAAGACTACGAGCAGTACTTC. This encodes CASSFGKDYEQYF.

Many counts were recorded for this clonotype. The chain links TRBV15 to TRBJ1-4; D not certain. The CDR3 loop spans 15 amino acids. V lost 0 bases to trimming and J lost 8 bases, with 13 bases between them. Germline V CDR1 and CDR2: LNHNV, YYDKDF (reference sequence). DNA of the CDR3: TGTGCCACCAGCAGAGATCCTGGGAACGGCGAAAAACTGTTTTTT. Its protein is CATSRDPGNGEKLFF.

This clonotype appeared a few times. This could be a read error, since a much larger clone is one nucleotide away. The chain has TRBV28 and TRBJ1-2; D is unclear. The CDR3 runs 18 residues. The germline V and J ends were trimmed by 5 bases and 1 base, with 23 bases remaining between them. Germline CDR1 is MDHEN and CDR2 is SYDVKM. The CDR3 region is CASSKALAGLTRNYGYTF. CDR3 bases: TGTGCCAGCAGTAAAGCCTTGGCAGGCCTCACCCGTAACTATGGCTACACCTTC.

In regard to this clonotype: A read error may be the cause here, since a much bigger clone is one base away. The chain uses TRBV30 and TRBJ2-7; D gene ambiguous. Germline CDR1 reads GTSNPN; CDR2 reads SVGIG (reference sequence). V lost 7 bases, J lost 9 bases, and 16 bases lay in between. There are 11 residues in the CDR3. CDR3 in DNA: TGTGCCTTTGACGGGCCCAACGGGCAGTACTTC. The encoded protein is CAFDGPNGQYF.

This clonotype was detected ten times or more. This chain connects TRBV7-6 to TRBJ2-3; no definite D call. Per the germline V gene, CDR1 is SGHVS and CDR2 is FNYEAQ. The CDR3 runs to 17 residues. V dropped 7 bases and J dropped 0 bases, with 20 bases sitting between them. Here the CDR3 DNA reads TGTGCCAGCACCCCAGTTGAGAGCTTTTCTAGCACAGATACGCAGTATTTT. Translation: CASTPVESFSSTDTQYF. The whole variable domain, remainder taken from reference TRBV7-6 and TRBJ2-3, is GAGVSQSPRYKVTKRGQDVALRCDPISGHVSLYWYRQALGQGPEFLTYFNYEAQQDKSGLPNDRFSAERPEGSISTLTIQRTEQRDSAMYRCASTPVESFSSTDTQYFGPGTRLTVL.

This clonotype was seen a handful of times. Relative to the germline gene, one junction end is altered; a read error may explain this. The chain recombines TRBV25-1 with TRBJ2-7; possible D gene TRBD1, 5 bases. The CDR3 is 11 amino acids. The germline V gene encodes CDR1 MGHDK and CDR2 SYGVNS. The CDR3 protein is CASKGVYGQYF. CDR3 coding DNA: TGTGCCAGCAAAGGGGTTTACGGGCAGTACTTC.

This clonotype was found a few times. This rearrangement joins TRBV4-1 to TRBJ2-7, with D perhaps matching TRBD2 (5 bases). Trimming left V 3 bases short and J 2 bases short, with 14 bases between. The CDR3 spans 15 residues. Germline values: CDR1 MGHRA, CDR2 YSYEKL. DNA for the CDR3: TGCGCCAGCAGCCACGCCGAGCGGTTGGCCTACGAGCAGTACTTC. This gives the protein CASSHAERLAYEQYF.

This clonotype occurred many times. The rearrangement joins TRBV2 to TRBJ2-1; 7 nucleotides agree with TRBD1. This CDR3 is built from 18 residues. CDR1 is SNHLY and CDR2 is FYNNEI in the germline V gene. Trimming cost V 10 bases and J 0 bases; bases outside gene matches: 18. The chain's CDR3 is CATSQANKGGGSYNEQFF. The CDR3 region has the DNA TGTGCCACATCTCAGGCCAATAAAGGGGGCGGCTCCTACAATGAGCAGTTCTTC. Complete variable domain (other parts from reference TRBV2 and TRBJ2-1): EPEVTQTPSHQVTQMGQEVILRCVPISNHLYFYWYRQILGQKVEFLVSFYNNEISEKSEIFDDQFSVERPDGSNFTLKIRSTKLEDSAMYFCATSQANKGGGSYNEQFFGPGTRLTVL.

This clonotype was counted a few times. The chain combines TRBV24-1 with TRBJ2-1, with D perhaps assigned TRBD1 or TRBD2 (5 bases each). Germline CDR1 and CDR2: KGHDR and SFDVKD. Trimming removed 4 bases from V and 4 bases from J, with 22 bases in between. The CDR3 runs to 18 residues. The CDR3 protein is CATSDPWDASEGYNEQFF. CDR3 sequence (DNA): TGTGCCACCAGTGACCCATGGGACGCCAGCGAGGGGTACAATGAGCAGTTCTTC.

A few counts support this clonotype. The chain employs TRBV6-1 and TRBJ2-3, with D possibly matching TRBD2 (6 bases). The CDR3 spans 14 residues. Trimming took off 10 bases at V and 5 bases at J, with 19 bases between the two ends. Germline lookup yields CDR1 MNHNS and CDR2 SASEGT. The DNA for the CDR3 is TGTGCCACCCTCAGGCGGGATAAGGAAGATACGCAGTATTTT. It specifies CATLRRDKEDTQYF.

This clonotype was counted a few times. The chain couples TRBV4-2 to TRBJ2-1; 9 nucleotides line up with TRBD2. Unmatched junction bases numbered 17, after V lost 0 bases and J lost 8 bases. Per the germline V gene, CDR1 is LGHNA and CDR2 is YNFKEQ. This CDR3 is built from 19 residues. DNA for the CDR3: TGTGCCAGCAGCCAAGACTGGAACGGGGGACTAGCATCCTGGGATGAGCAGTTCTTC. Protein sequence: CASSQDWNGGLASWDEQFF.

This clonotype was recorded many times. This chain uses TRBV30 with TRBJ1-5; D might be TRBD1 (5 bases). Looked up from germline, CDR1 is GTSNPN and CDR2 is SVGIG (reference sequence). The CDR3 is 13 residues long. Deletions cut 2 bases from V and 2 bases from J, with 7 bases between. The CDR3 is CAWSLQGNQPQHF. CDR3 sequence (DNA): TGTGCCTGGAGTCTACAGGGCAATCAGCCCCAGCATTTT.

CDR3 coding DNA: TGCAGCGTTGTGCGGTGGGGGGGGGAGACCCAGTACTTC. Translation gives CSVVRWGGETQYF. V usage is TRBV29-1 and J usage is TRBJ2-5, with TRBD2 matching 7 bases. In germline, CDR1 is SQVTM, CDR2 ANQGSEA. The junction had 7 bases not matched to a gene; V was cut back by 4 bases and J by 5 bases. The CDR3 spans 13 residues.

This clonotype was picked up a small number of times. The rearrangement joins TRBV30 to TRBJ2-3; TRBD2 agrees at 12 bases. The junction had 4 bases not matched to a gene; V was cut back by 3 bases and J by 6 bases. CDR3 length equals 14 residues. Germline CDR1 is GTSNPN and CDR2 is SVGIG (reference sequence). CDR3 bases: TGTGCCTGGAGCCGACTAGCGGGAGCTGATACGCAGTATTTT. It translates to CAWSRLAGADTQYF.